Below, 17 T cell receptor beta chains from the same sample are listed, as sequenced in a study of cytomegalovirus exposure and HLA in healthy donors. PCR amplification relied on 60 Vbeta primers (plus 13 Jbeta primers). The protocol was immunoSEQ multiplex PCR, while the TCRdb copy is restricted to in-frame clones and leaves out a portion. The table includes over 95,000 clones, roughly 80% detected once. Sequencing was done on a sample of PBMCs. Source of these receptors: a female donor in good health and CMV-seronegative.

The V call is TRBV2, the J call TRBJ2-3, with TRBD2 identical over 12 bases. V shed 6 bases, J shed 2 bases, and the junction held 12 bases outside the gene matches. The CDR3 spans 18 residues. Germline-derived CDR1 and CDR2 are SNHLY and FYNNEI. The CDR3 spells CASRVVVTSGGFTDTQYF. CDR3 in DNA: TGTGCCAGCAGGGTGGTGGTGACTAGCGGGGGTTTCACAGATACGCAGTATTTT.

The chain couples TRBV2 to TRBJ1-2; D ambiguous. V was trimmed by 5 bases and J by 4 bases, leaving 11 bases between them. The length of the CDR3 is 13 residues. Germline V gene lookup returns CDR1 SNHLY and CDR2 FYNNEI. The CDR3 is CASSFQEGYGYTF. As DNA, the CDR3 is TGTGCCAGCAGTTTTCAGGAGGGCTATGGCTACACCTTC.

This chain links TRBV9 with TRBJ1-3; D unclear. The germline CDR1 and CDR2 sequences are SGDLS and YYNGEE. Trimming shortened V by 0 bases and J by 4 bases, and 11 bases separated the two germline ends. CDR3 length: 15 amino acids. CDR3 protein: CASSVGGGKGNTIYF. Written as DNA, the CDR3 is TGTGCCAGCAGCGTAGGGGGAGGGAAGGGAAACACCATATATTTT.

A remark on this clone: The sample holds other DNA sequences that translate to the same CDR3. The rearrangement uses TRBV4-2 and TRBJ1-4; D is uncertain. Germline V lookup: CDR1 LGHNA, CDR2 YNFKEQ. V lost 2 bases to trimming and J lost 0 bases, with 16 bases between them. The CDR3 is 18 residues long. The CDR3 bases are TGTGCCAGCAGCCAACTCAGTGCAGGCTCTGCAACTAATGAAAAACTGTTTTTT. It yields the protein CASSQLSAGSATNEKLFF.

The gene calls are TRBV5-4 and TRBJ2-5, with D possibly being TRBD1 (7 bases). The length of the CDR3 is 19 residues. Deletions cut 4 bases from V and 1 base from J, with 26 bases between. The germline CDR1 and CDR2 sequences are SGHNT and YYREEE (reference sequence). CDR3 loop: CASSGGSGQQGFSQETQYF. The CDR3 bases are TGTGCCAGCAGCGGGGGGTCAGGTCAACAGGGGTTTAGCCAAGAGACCCAGTACTTC.

This chain uses TRBV25-1 with TRBJ2-7; a weak D match, TRBD2 (7 bases). The CDR3 loop spans 12 amino acids. The germline V and J ends were trimmed by 8 bases and 2 bases, with 10 bases remaining between them. Germline CDR1 and CDR2: MGHDK and SYGVNS. In nucleotides, the CDR3 is TGTGCCAGCCGGGGGGCGACCTACGAGCAGTACTTC. As protein: CASRGATYEQYF.

The J gene is TRBJ2-7, the V gene TRBV5-8; 15 bases are a match to TRBD2. The CDR3 extends over 17 amino acids. Losses at the gene ends were 3 bases for V and 1 base for J; bases not matched to a gene: 5. Germline V lookup: CDR1 SGHTS, CDR2 YDEGEE. The CDR3 is CASSSKGLAGGSYEQYF. CDR3 nucleotides: TGTGCCAGCAGCTCGAAGGGACTAGCGGGGGGTTCCTACGAGCAGTACTTC.

This chain connects TRBV9 to TRBJ2-2; 9 bases agree with TRBD2. This CDR3 has 15 residues. V shed 5 bases, J shed 5 bases, and the junction held 7 bases outside the gene matches. Germline V lookup: CDR1 SGDLS, CDR2 YYNGEE. CDR3 amino acids: CASSPLAGITGELFF. CDR3 DNA: TGTGCCAGCAGTCCGCTAGCGGGAATAACCGGGGAGCTGTTTTTT.

V and J are TRBV30 and TRBJ1-1; 9 nucleotides align to TRBD1. CDR3 length: 14 residues. Germline V gene sequence: CDR1 GTSNPN, CDR2 SVGIG (reference sequence). The trim removed 2 bases at V and 4 bases at J, leaving 5 bases unmatched. The CDR3: CAWSFQTGGTEAFF. In DNA, the CDR3 is TGTGCCTGGAGTTTTCAGACAGGGGGCACTGAAGCTTTCTTT.

The gene calls are TRBV6-5 and TRBJ1-5; TRBD1 agrees at 7 bases. The V and J ends lost 6 bases and 6 bases, in that order; junction bases with no gene match: 8. The CDR3 length is 14 residues. Germline V lookup: CDR1 MNHEY, CDR2 SVGAGI. The CDR3 loop is CASRQGKGVQPQHF. CDR3 in DNA: TGTGCCAGCAGACAGGGGAAGGGGGTTCAGCCCCAGCATTTT.

This chain connects TRBV9 to TRBJ2-1; a possible D gene is TRBD1 (6 bases). The CDR3 sequence is 14 residues long. Trimming took 4 bases from V and 5 from J, leaving 13 bases between them. Germline V gene sequence: CDR1 SGDLS, CDR2 YYNGEE. The CDR3 sequence is CASSKRGTDNEQFF. CDR3 DNA sequence: TGTGCCAGCAGCAAAAGGGGGACCGACAATGAGCAGTTCTTC.

V and J are TRBV5-4 and TRBJ2-5; weak D call: TRBD2 (7 bases). Germline V gene data show CDR1 as SGHNT and CDR2 as YYREEE (reference sequence). CDR3 length: 15 residues. V lost 0 bases and J 5 bases, leaving 14 bases between the germline ends. The CDR3 is CASSLAAGAGETQYF. As DNA, the CDR3 is TGTGCCAGCAGCTTGGCCGCGGGGGCTGGGGAGACCCAGTACTTC.

The CDR3 region is CASSQDLGSSGNTIYF. The CDR3, as DNA: TGCGCCAGCAGCCAAGATTTGGGGAGCTCTGGAAACACCATATATTTT. The V gene is TRBV4-1, the J gene TRBJ1-3; D gene uncertain. This CDR3 contains 16 residues. Germline V gene sequence: CDR1 MGHRA, CDR2 YSYEKL. V lost 0 bases, J lost 0 bases, and 9 bases lay in between.

The rearrangement links TRBV2 to TRBJ1-5; 8 positions match TRBD1. The V gene end was trimmed by 2 bases and the J gene end by 5 bases; junction bases not matched to a gene: 8. This CDR3 comprises 16 residues. Germline CDR1 SNHLY, CDR2 FYNNEI. CDR3 sequence reads: CASSEPDRGGDQPQHF. The CDR3 region has the DNA TGTGCCAGCAGTGAACCCGACAGGGGAGGAGATCAGCCCCAGCATTTT.

The chain links TRBV6-1 to TRBJ2-7; D is perhaps TRBD2 (5 bases). V lost 6 bases to trimming and J lost 2 bases, with 8 bases between them. The CDR3 runs to 12 residues. The germline gives CDR1 MNHNS, CDR2 SASEGT. The CDR3 protein is CASRGSPYEQYF. CDR3 DNA: TGTGCCAGCAGGGGGAGTCCCTACGAGCAGTACTTC.

V and J are TRBV15 and TRBJ1-2; TRBD1 is a possible D gene (6 bases). The CDR3 is made up of 14 amino acids. Trimming cost V 0 bases and J 7 bases, with 12 bases left between them. Germline loops: CDR1 LNHNV, CDR2 YYDKDF (reference sequence). Written as DNA, the CDR3 is TGTGCCACCAGCAGAGATACAGGGCTCGGTGGCTACACCTTC. This codes for CATSRDTGLGGYTF.

The chain recombines TRBV7-6 with TRBJ2-1; 9 bases are a match to TRBD2. J lost 3 bases, V lost 1 base, and 7 bases had no gene match. The V gene's germline CDR1 is SGHVS and CDR2 FNYEAQ. The CDR3 contains 17 residues. CDR3 nucleotides: TGTGCCAGCAGCTTAGGAGTAGCGGGGGCGAACTACAATGAGCAGTTCTTC. Translating gives CASSLGVAGANYNEQFF.